The rows below give T cell receptor beta chains drawn from one sample of a study of T-cell memory formation after mild COVID-19. A single record per CDR3 protein comes from TCRdb applying MiXCR to the 5' RACE reads. The table records 300,000 to 350,000 distinct CDR3 sequences, roughly an eighth of them present only once. Sequences were obtained from PBMCs or a T cell subset sorted from them (not recorded which). All receptors come from a man younger than 35 who had mild COVID-19 (a few samples of this study predate the infection). Cell type and time point are not known. Each CDR3 is given with its conserved first and last residue. A D gene is named only where the DNA matches it firmly. Not every row has a clone size; where given, it reads once, few, many or a size class.

j_call d_call clone_size cdr3_length v_call cdr3_aa cdr3_nt
TRBJ2-2 TRBD2 few 15 TRBV12-5 CASGPGGPGIGELFF TGTGCTAGTGGACCGGGGGGGCCTGGGATCGGGGAGCTGTTTTTT
TRBJ2-7 . . 13 TRBV6-2/TRBV6-3 CASSYGAAGEQYF TGTGCCAGCAGTTATGGGGCTGCGGGCGAGCAGTACTTC
TRBJ1-6 TRBD1 few 17 TRBV13 CASSLLARTGRNSPLHF TGTGCCAGCAGCTTACTCGCTCGGACAGGGAGAAATTCACCCCTCCACTTT
TRBJ2-2 TRBD2 many 17 TRBV7-2 CASSPRDYPRGDGELFF TGTGCCAGCAGCCCTCGGGACTACCCCCGTGGAGACGGGGAGCTGTTTTTT
TRBJ2-3 . many 13 TRBV30 CAWSVRSADTQYF TGTGCCTGGAGTGTACGGTCGGCAGATACGCAGTATTTT
TRBJ2-3 TRBD1 few 14 TRBV13 CASSSPGQGYTQYF TGTGCCAGCAGCAGTCCGGGACAGGGTTATACGCAGTATTTT
TRBJ2-3 . many 14 TRBV7-2 CASSSLEVTDTQYF TGTGCCAGCAGCTCTCTCGAAGTCACAGATACGCAGTATTTT
TRBJ1-2 TRBD1 few 17 TRBV4-3 CASSQGGTVIAPYGYTF TGCGCCAGCAGCCAAGGAGGGACAGTCATAGCTCCCTATGGCTACACCTTC
TRBJ2-5 . . 14 TRBV24-1 CATSDANDQETQYF TGTGCCACCAGTGATGCCAACGACCAAGAGACCCAGTACTTC
TRBJ2-2 . many 15 TRBV5-1 CASSSATGDTGELFF TGCGCCAGCAGTTCCGCAACAGGAGACACCGGGGAGCTGTTTTTT
TRBJ2-2 . many 14 TRBV5-1 CASSLDMNTGELFF TGCGCCAGCAGCTTGGACATGAACACCGGGGAGCTGTTTTTT
TRBJ2-3 TRBD2 many 16 TRBV11-2 CASSSWTSGGADTQYF TGTGCCAGCAGCTCCTGGACTAGCGGGGGTGCAGATACGCAGTATTTT
TRBJ2-3 . many 17 TRBV4-1 CASSQDQGPPTKDTQYF TGCGCCAGCAGCCAAGATCAGGGGCCTCCGACAAAAGATACGCAGTATTTT
TRBJ2-3 . . 16 TRBV7-6 CASSALVGQSTDTQYF TGTGCCAGCAGCGCCCTGGTGGGGCAGAGCACAGATACGCAGTATTTT
TRBJ2-7 . . 17 TRBV13 CASSLGLRGTASYEQYF TGTGCCAGCAGCTTAGGCCTTCGCGGGACGGCATCCTACGAGCAGTACTTC
TRBJ1-1 . . 15 TRBV12-3/TRBV12-4 CASRLEDGWRTEAFF TGTGCCAGCAGGCTAGAAGACGGGTGGAGGACTGAAGCTTTCTTT
TRBJ2-7 TRBD1 . 15 TRBV3-1 CASSQAQGIVYEQYF TGTGCCAGCAGCCAAGCACAGGGGATAGTCTACGAGCAGTACTTC
TRBJ2-5 . . 16 TRBV4-1 CASSQDVRQREETQYF TGCGCCAGCAGCCAAGACGTTCGGCAAAGGGAAGAGACCCAGTACTTC
TRBJ1-1 . . 13 TRBV4-3 CASSQADGANAFF TGCGCCAGCAGCCAGGCGGACGGAGCGAACGCTTTCTTT
TRBJ1-1 . . 17 TRBV5-6 CASSLSLRGNRDTEAFF TGTGCCAGCAGCTTGAGCCTCCGGGGAAATAGGGACACTGAAGCTTTCTTT
TRBJ2-7 . few 13 TRBV20-1 CSASTTGSREQYF TGCAGTGCTAGTACGACAGGCTCCCGGGAGCAGTACTTC
TRBJ1-1 . . 14 TRBV5-1 CASSSRKMNTEAFF TGCGCCAGCAGCTCCCGGAAGATGAACACTGAAGCTTTCTTT
TRBJ1-1 . few 14 TRBV4-3 CASSQLTVNTEAFF TGCGCCAGCAGCCAATTAACAGTGAACACTGAAGCTTTCTTT
TRBJ1-1 TRBD1 . 14 TRBV2 CASRETGVVTEAFF TGTGCCAGCAGAGAAACAGGGGTCGTCACTGAAGCTTTCTTT
TRBJ2-2 TRBD1 . 14 TRBV7-9 CASSMGQGYGELFF TGTGCCAGCAGCATGGGACAGGGGTACGGGGAGCTGTTTTTT
TRBJ2-6 . many 14 TRBV5-1 CASSYQAGANVLTF TGCGCCAGCAGCTATCAGGCTGGGGCCAACGTCCTGACTTTC
TRBJ1-5 . many 15 TRBV4-1 CASSQERHSNQPQHF TGCGCCAGCAGCCAAGAAAGGCATAGCAATCAGCCCCAGCATTTT
TRBJ1-6 . . 13 TRBV4-1 CASKDNYNSPLHF TGCGCCAGCAAGGACAACTATAATTCACCCCTCCACTTT
TRBJ2-1 . . 13 TRBV5-1 CASSGDLNNEQFF TGCGCCAGCAGCGGGGACTTAAACAATGAGCAGTTCTTC
TRBJ1-5 . . 14 TRBV7-9 CASSFETGNQPQHF TGTGCCAGCAGCTTCGAGACGGGGAATCAGCCCCAGCATTTT
TRBJ1-2 . . 13 TRBV15 CATSRQGQRGYTF TGTGCCACCAGCAGACAGGGCCAGCGTGGCTACACCTTC
TRBJ1-1 . few 13 TRBV6-2/TRBV6-3 CASSYIGYAEAFF TGTGCCAGCAGTTACATAGGGTACGCTGAAGCTTTCTTT
TRBJ2-7 . few 13 TRBV25-1 CASSEGGIHEQYF TGTGCCAGCAGTGAAGGAGGGATCCACGAGCAGTACTTC
TRBJ1-6 . few 13 TRBV7-2 CASSLEDMSSLHF TGTGCCAGCAGCTTAGAGGATATGAGTTCCCTCCACTTT
TRBJ2-1 . . 16 TRBV7-3 CASSPYPGPTYNEQFF TGTGCCAGCAGCCCCTACCCCGGGCCCACCTACAATGAGCAGTTCTTC
TRBJ1-1 . few 14 TRBV12-3/TRBV12-4 CASSTSGGGLEAFF .
TRBJ1-1 . few 14 TRBV20-1 CSASHPPLNTEAFF TGCAGTGCTAGCCACCCCCCTTTGAACACTGAAGCTTTCTTT
TRBJ2-1 . few 14 TRBV5-5 CASSLGGSGNEQFF TGTGCCAGCAGCTTGGGGGGGTCAGGGAATGAGCAGTTCTTC
TRBJ2-7 . few 13 TRBV5-5 CASRWGTGYEQYF TGTGCCAGCAGGTGGGGGACGGGCTACGAGCAGTACTTC
TRBJ2-5 . . 15 TRBV3-1 CASSPPRAAQETQYF TGTGCCAGCAGCCCACCGCGAGCGGCCCAAGAGACCCAGTACTTC
TRBJ2-3 TRBD2 many 19 TRBV7-2 CASRFGTSGGAFSTDTQYF TGTGCCAGCAGGTTTGGGACTAGCGGGGGGGCCTTTAGCACAGATACGCAGTATTTT
TRBJ2-2 TRBD2 few 16 TRBV11-2 CASSRYSGERTGELFF TGTGCCAGCAGCCGTTACAGCGGGGAAAGGACCGGGGAGCTGTTTTTT
TRBJ1-2 . . 19 TRBV4-1 CASSQMLHQPRQAYYGYTF TGCGCCAGCAGCCAAATGCTCCATCAGCCGAGACAGGCCTACTATGGCTACACCTTC